Listed below are T cell receptor beta chains from one sample, sequenced in a study of cytomegalovirus exposure and HLA in healthy donors. Libraries were prepared by immunoSEQ multiplex PCR; TCRdb keeps only in-frame clonotypes and omits some of them. The sample data list around 70,000 clones. Specimen: PBMCs. These receptors were obtained from a man aged 40-49 years in good health and CMV-seronegative. Each CDR3 is given with its conserved first and last residue. Each record gives: J gene, V gene, CDR3 protein.

J gene: TRBJ1-1
V gene: TRBV6-5
CDR3 protein: CASMREVATEAFF

J gene: TRBJ2-1
V gene: TRBV30
CDR3 protein: CAWQESSYNEQFF

J gene: TRBJ1-5
V gene: TRBV30
CDR3 protein: CAWSGTQGNQPQHF

J gene: TRBJ2-7
V gene: TRBV5-5
CDR3 protein: CASSPGPSGTGFYEQYF

J gene: TRBJ2-2
V gene: TRBV5-6
CDR3 protein: CASSLGLAANTGELFF

J gene: TRBJ2-7
V gene: TRBV30
CDR3 protein: CAWAWAGGTRVYEQYF

J gene: TRBJ2-7
V gene: TRBV6-5
CDR3 protein: CASSLGTSGAYEQYF

J gene: TRBJ1-1
V gene: TRBV19
CDR3 protein: CASRPGWNTEAFF

J gene: TRBJ1-1
V gene: TRBV7-6
CDR3 protein: CASSKESNTEAFF

J gene: TRBJ2-2
V gene: TRBV7-6
CDR3 protein: CASSRTSGNTGELFF

J gene: TRBJ1-3
V gene: TRBV12-1
CDR3 protein: CASSFAWAHYGNTIYF

J gene: TRBJ1-3
V gene: TRBV29-1
CDR3 protein: CSVDKGGLEDTIYF

J gene: TRBJ2-1
V gene: TRBV5-5
CDR3 protein: CASSKTGSSYNEQFF

J gene: TRBJ1-2
V gene: TRBV29-1
CDR3 protein: CSAHSSMDYGYTF

J gene: TRBJ2-7
V gene: TRBV7-6
CDR3 protein: CASSSSAGQPSYEQYF

J gene: TRBJ2-2
V gene: TRBV5-1
CDR3 protein: CASSSPGTGELFF

J gene: .
V gene: TRBV4-1
CDR3 protein: CASSQSSGQGGYEQYF

J gene: TRBJ2-3
V gene: TRBV28
CDR3 protein: CASRPSAGGPGDTQYF

J gene: TRBJ2-1
V gene: TRBV6-5
CDR3 protein: CASSYGPSYNEQFF

J gene: TRBJ1-2
V gene: TRBV28
CDR3 protein: CASSLSPAMSGYTF

J gene: TRBJ2-5
V gene: TRBV2
CDR3 protein: CASSGQGVETQYF

J gene: TRBJ1-3
V gene: TRBV15
CDR3 protein: CATSSPGQPVSGNTIYF

J gene: TRBJ1-4
V gene: TRBV29-1
CDR3 protein: CSYLDRSNEKLFF

J gene: TRBJ2-3
V gene: TRBV7-2
CDR3 protein: CASTIDRDNTDTQYF

J gene: TRBJ1-1
V gene: TRBV6-6
CDR3 protein: CASSFGGVSGTEAFF

J gene: TRBJ2-5
V gene: TRBV6-5
CDR3 protein: CASRDRQIIQETQYF

J gene: TRBJ2-6
V gene: TRBV5-1
CDR3 protein: CASSAGQGPSGANVLTF

J gene: TRBJ2-7
V gene: TRBV30
CDR3 protein: CAWKWTGAYEQYF

J gene: TRBJ1-5
V gene: TRBV27
CDR3 protein: CASSLDIYSNQPQHF

J gene: TRBJ1-1
V gene: TRBV6-5
CDR3 protein: CASSRRRDRPTEAFF

J gene: TRBJ2-5
V gene: TRBV28
CDR3 protein: CASSFRASGWETQYF

J gene: TRBJ2-5
V gene: TRBV5-1
CDR3 protein: CASSLAGTGEETQYF

J gene: TRBJ2-1
V gene: TRBV2
CDR3 protein: CASSATYNEQFF

J gene: TRBJ2-1
V gene: TRBV7-2
CDR3 protein: CASTRSSGSNNEQFF

J gene: TRBJ2-1
V gene: TRBV4-1
CDR3 protein: CASSQEGLARGEQFF

J gene: TRBJ2-7
V gene: TRBV7-2
CDR3 protein: CASSSGTGLYEQYF

J gene: TRBJ1-1
V gene: TRBV4-3
CDR3 protein: CASRSTGENTEAFF

J gene: TRBJ1-2
V gene: TRBV13
CDR3 protein: CASSLQGGGYTF

J gene: TRBJ2-5
V gene: TRBV5-1
CDR3 protein: CASSSQGGEETQYF

J gene: TRBJ1-5
V gene: TRBV28
CDR3 protein: CASSLWDRDQPQHF

J gene: TRBJ2-5
V gene: TRBV6-5
CDR3 protein: CASSAVWGRETQYF

J gene: TRBJ2-2
V gene: TRBV14
CDR3 protein: CASSHMNTGELFF

J gene: TRBJ2-2
V gene: TRBV6-6
CDR3 protein: CASIPREGARTGELFF

J gene: TRBJ1-6
V gene: TRBV5-1
CDR3 protein: CASSVEPGLINSPLHF

J gene: TRBJ2-7
V gene: TRBV7-2
CDR3 protein: CASSSTGTNYEQYF

J gene: TRBJ1-5
V gene: TRBV4-1
CDR3 protein: CASSQDKEWVGQPQHF